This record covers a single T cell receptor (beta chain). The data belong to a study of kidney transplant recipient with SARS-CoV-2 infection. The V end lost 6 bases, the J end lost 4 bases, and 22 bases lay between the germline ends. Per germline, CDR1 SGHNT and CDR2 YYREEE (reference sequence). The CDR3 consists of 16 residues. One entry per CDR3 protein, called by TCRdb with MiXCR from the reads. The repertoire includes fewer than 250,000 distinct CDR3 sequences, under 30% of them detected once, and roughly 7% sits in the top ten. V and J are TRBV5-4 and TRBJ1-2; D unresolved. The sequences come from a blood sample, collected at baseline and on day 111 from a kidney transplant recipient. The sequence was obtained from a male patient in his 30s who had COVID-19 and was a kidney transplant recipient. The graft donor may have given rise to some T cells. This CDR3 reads CASKGNVPGKIYGYTF. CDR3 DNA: TGTGCCAGCAAAGGGAACGTACCAGGAAAGATCTATGGCTACACCTTC.